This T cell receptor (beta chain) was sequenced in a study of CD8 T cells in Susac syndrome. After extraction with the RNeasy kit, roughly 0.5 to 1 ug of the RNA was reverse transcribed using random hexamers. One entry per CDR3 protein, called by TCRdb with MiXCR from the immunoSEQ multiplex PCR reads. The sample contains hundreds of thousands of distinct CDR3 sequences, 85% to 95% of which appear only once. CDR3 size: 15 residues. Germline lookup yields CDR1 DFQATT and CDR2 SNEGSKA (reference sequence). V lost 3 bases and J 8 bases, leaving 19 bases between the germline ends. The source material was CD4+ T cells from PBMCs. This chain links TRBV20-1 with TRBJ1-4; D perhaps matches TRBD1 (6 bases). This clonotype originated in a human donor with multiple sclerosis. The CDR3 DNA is TGCAGTGCTAGTCAAGGGGGGGCATTGGCGGAAAAACTGTTTTTT. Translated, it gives CSASQGGALAEKLFF.